The 31 T cell receptor beta chains reported below all come from one sample, sequenced in a study of blood T cell repertoires in COVID-19. Data came from immunoSEQ multiplex PCR; TCRdb stores just in-frame clones and leaves some out. This sample has around 310,000 clones, with around 89% found just once. Specimen: peripheral blood. All receptors derive from a woman aged 40 to 50 with COVID-19, enrolled during active disease.

CDR3 DNA: TGCGCCAGCAGCCGAGCCGAGCTAGCGGGATCCACAGATACGCAGTATTTT. This sequence encodes CASSRAELAGSTDTQYF. The rearrangement links TRBV4-3 to TRBJ2-3; 9 positions match TRBD2. The CDR3 length is 17 residues. V trimming: 4 bases; J trimming: 2 bases; junction bases outside the gene matches: 10. Per germline, CDR1 LGHNA and CDR2 YSLEER.

This clone was seen just once. The rearrangement joins TRBV6-5 to TRBJ2-3; TRBD2 matches 7 bases. J lost 6 bases, V lost 5 bases, and 5 bases had no gene match. Germline V gene lookup returns CDR1 MNHEY and CDR2 SVGAGI. The CDR3 runs to 13 residues. The DNA for the CDR3 is TGTGCCAGCAGTCCTCTCGGGGGGGATACGCAGTATTTT. Amino acid sequence: CASSPLGGDTQYF.

This chain connects TRBV29-1 to TRBJ1-1; D is undetermined. The germline gives CDR1 SQVTM, CDR2 ANQGSEA. The CDR3 consists of 14 residues. V gave up 1 base and J gave up 1 base, with 10 bases separating them. DNA of the CDR3: TGCAGCGTTGAAGTGGGCGGGAGGAACACTGAAGCTTTCTTT. This encodes CSVEVGGRNTEAFF. The full variable domain, with the rest looked up from reference TRBV29-1 and TRBJ1-1, is SAVISQKPSRDICQRGTSLTIQCQVDSQVTMMFWYRQQPGQSLTLIATANQGSEATYESGFVIDKFPISRPNLTFSTLTVSNMSPEDSSIYLCSVEVGGRNTEAFFGQGTRLTVV.

There are a few counts of this clone. V gene TRBV6-1 combines with J gene TRBJ1-1; 9 bases match TRBD1. V shed 3 bases and J 0 bases; nucleotides not matched to a gene: 5. The CDR3 is 16 amino acids. CDR1 MNHNS and CDR2 SASEGT come from the germline V gene. The CDR3 here is CASSEGTGLLNTEAFF. As DNA, the CDR3 is TGTGCCAGCAGTGAGGGGACAGGGCTTCTGAACACTGAAGCTTTCTTT.

The CDR3 spells CASSPDRPYGYTF. The CDR3 region has the DNA TGTGCCAGCAGCCCTGACAGACCCTATGGCTACACCTTC. The chain has TRBV6-6 and TRBJ1-2; D may be TRBD1 (5 bases). V lost 6 bases, J lost 4 bases, and 12 bases lay in between. The germline V gene has CDR1 MNHNY and CDR2 SVGAGI (reference sequence). CDR3 size: 13 residues.

The chain uses TRBV4-3 and TRBJ2-7; 7 bases map to TRBD1. Germline values: CDR1 LGHNA, CDR2 YSLEER. Trimming took 1 base from V and 4 from J; bases not matched to a gene: 4. The CDR3 covers 14 residues. Written as DNA, the CDR3 is TGCGCCAGCAGCCAAGGCACAGGGGAATACGAGCAGTACTTC. It specifies CASSQGTGEYEQYF.

V gene TRBV28 combines with J gene TRBJ2-2, with 9 bases fitting TRBD1. Unmatched junction bases numbered 20, after V lost 2 bases and J lost 1 base. CDR3 size: 22 residues. Germline assignment: CDR1 MDHEN and CDR2 SYDVKM. The DNA for the CDR3 is TGTGCCAGCAGTTTACCTCTACTCGTTAGCCCGGGGACAGGGAAGAACACCGGGGAGCTGTTTTTT. Translation gives CASSLPLLVSPGTGKNTGELFF.

The chain is built from TRBV6-2 or TRBV6-3 and TRBJ2-2; D is undetermined. Germline lookup yields CDR1 MNHEY and CDR2 SVGEGT. Trimming removed 6 bases at V and 1 base at J, with 9 bases between. The CDR3 consists of 14 residues. CDR3 residues: CASSNSGNTGELFF. The CDR3 DNA sequence: TGTGCCAGCAGCAACTCGGGGAACACCGGGGAGCTGTTTTTT.

Regarding this clone: Distinct nucleotide sequences in the sample also encode this CDR3. V usage is TRBV27 and J usage is TRBJ1-5; 7 nucleotides line up with TRBD1. The CDR3 runs to 15 residues. CDR1 MNHEY and CDR2 SMNVEV come from the germline V gene (reference sequence). The V gene end was trimmed by 5 bases and the J gene end by 4 bases; junction bases not matched to a gene: 8. CDR3: CASSPRTGANQPQHF. The DNA of the CDR3 is TGTGCCAGCAGTCCCCGGACAGGAGCTAATCAGCCCCAGCATTTT.

V gene TRBV11-2 combines with J gene TRBJ2-5; D not certain. The germline V and J ends were trimmed by 4 bases and 5 bases, with 11 bases remaining between them. The CDR3 covers 13 residues. Germline V CDR1 and CDR2: SGHAT, FQNNGV. For the CDR3, the DNA is TGTGCCAGCAGCTCCTCTGATCGGGAGACCCAGTACTTC. It codes for CASSSSDRETQYF.

This clone occurred a few times. CDR3: CASSLAVGASYEQYF. The CDR3 nucleotides are TGCGCCAGCAGCTTGGCCGTGGGAGCCTCCTACGAGCAGTACTTC. The genes are TRBV5-1 and TRBJ2-7; tentatively, D is TRBD2 (5 bases). Germline loops: CDR1 SGHRS, CDR2 YFSETQ. CDR3 length: 15 residues. V lost 0 bases and J 0 bases, leaving 10 bases between the germline ends.

The chain has TRBV28 and TRBJ1-1; TRBD1 matches 7 bases. This CDR3 is 14 amino acids long. Germline V gene sequence: CDR1 MDHEN, CDR2 SYDVKM. Trimming at V came to 6 bases and at J to 0 bases, leaving 4 bases not matched to a gene. The CDR3 sequence is CASREQGMNTEAFF. The CDR3 nucleotides are TGTGCCAGCAGGGAACAGGGGATGAACACTGAAGCTTTCTTT.

This chain joins TRBV5-1 and TRBJ2-3, with 8 bases matching TRBD1. Germline V gene sequence: CDR1 SGHRS, CDR2 YFSETQ. CDR3 length: 16 residues. The junction had 8 bases not matched to a gene; V was cut back by 5 bases and J by 0 bases. The CDR3 region has the DNA TGCGCCAGCAGTTTACCAAGGACAGGGAGCACAGATACGCAGTATTTT. Its translation: CASSLPRTGSTDTQYF.

The V call is TRBV5-1, the J call TRBJ2-5; D gene unclear. V lost 0 bases to trimming and J lost 1 base, with 4 bases between them. CDR3 size: 13 residues. CDR1 SGHRS and CDR2 YFSETQ come from the germline V gene. The chain's CDR3 is CASSLGLQETQYF. Written as DNA, the CDR3 is TGCGCCAGCAGCTTGGGACTCCAAGAGACCCAGTACTTC.

The CDR3 DNA reads as TGCGCCAGCAGCCCAACACAGGGAGACCAGCCCCAGCATTTT. It is translated as CASSPTQGDQPQHF. The gene calls are TRBV5-1 and TRBJ1-5, with a tentative D call TRBD1 (6 bases). The CDR3 is made up of 14 amino acids. CDR1 and CDR2 from the germline V gene are SGHRS and YFSETQ. Between the trimmed V and J ends, which lost 4 bases and 7 bases, there was a span of 15 bases.

The chain employs TRBV6-5 and TRBJ1-2; D is perhaps TRBD1 (5 bases). From germline, CDR1 is MNHEY and CDR2 SVGAGI. The CDR3 contains 14 residues. Between the trimmed V and J ends, which lost 2 bases and 10 bases, there was a span of 17 bases. In nucleotides, the CDR3 is TGTGCCAGCAGTTACGGGGCTACCAAAGGGGCCTACACCTTC. It codes for CASSYGATKGAYTF.

The rearrangement joins TRBV19 to TRBJ1-5; D ambiguous. CDR3 length equals 16 residues. Germline CDR1 LNHDA, CDR2 SQIVND (reference sequence). V was clipped by 7 bases and J by 3 bases, with 19 bases between them. This CDR3 is CASNPRLGIANQPQHF. The CDR3 DNA sequence: TGTGCCAGTAACCCGAGGCTCGGTATTGCCAATCAGCCCCAGCATTTT.

The V gene is TRBV5-4, the J gene TRBJ1-2; D call uncertain. This CDR3 has 13 amino acids. Germline V lookup: CDR1 SGHNT, CDR2 YYREEE (reference sequence). V lost 3 bases to trimming and J lost 7 bases, with 13 bases between them. The CDR3 spells CASSSVGDPGYTF. For the CDR3, the DNA is TGTGCCAGCAGCTCGGTGGGAGACCCTGGCTACACCTTC.

The V call is TRBV27, the J call TRBJ1-4; D ambiguous. Trimming removed 8 bases from V and 0 bases from J, with 10 bases in between. This CDR3 region has 14 residues. Germline V gene sequence: CDR1 MNHEY, CDR2 SMNVEV (reference sequence). The CDR3 bases are TGTGCCAGCTTCCCTCCTGCAACTAATGAAAAACTGTTTTTT. Encoded protein: CASFPPATNEKLFF. Full variable domain (rest looked up from reference TRBV27 and TRBJ1-4): EAQVTQNPRYLITVTGKKLTVTCSQNMNHEYMSWYRQDPGLGLRQIYYSMNVEVTDKGDVPEGYKVSRKEKRNFPLILESPSPNQTSLYFCASFPPATNEKLFFGSGTQLSVL.

The table lists this clone with a count of one. The genes are TRBV28 and TRBJ2-5; 8 bases agree with TRBD2. Germline-derived CDR1 and CDR2 are MDHEN and SYDVKM. The CDR3 has 14 amino acids. The junction had 5 bases not matched to a gene; V was cut back by 3 bases and J by 5 bases. CDR3 in amino acids: CASSFRGGVETQYF. The CDR3 region has the DNA TGTGCCAGCAGTTTTCGGGGGGGCGTGGAGACCCAGTACTTC.

The chain carries TRBV28 and TRBJ2-1, with 13 positions matching TRBD2. Trimming cost V 3 bases and J 7 bases; bases outside gene matches: 9. Germline CDR1 and CDR2: MDHEN and SYDVKM. The CDR3 totals 17 residues. CDR3 DNA: TGTGCCAGCAGTTTCCATCAGGGACTAGCGGGATCGAATGAGCAGTTCTTC. Its protein is CASSFHQGLAGSNEQFF.

The chain uses TRBV5-4 and TRBJ2-5, with 10 bases that match TRBD2. The CDR3 covers 15 residues. V dropped 5 bases and J dropped 1; count of bases not matched to a gene: 5. CDR1 is SGHNT, CDR2 YYREEE, per germline (reference sequence). The DNA of the CDR3 is TGTGCCAGCAGTCTTAGCGGGGGGCTCCAAGAGACCCAGTACTTC. It codes for CASSLSGGLQETQYF.

The rearrangement joins TRBV7-2 to TRBJ1-1, with D hard to call. CDR1 is SGHTA and CDR2 is FQGNSA in the germline V gene. Trimming stripped 5 bases from V and 6 bases from J, with 10 bases between. The CDR3 contains 12 residues. CDR3 sequence reads: CASSLRFAEAFF. DNA for the CDR3: TGTGCCAGCAGCCTAAGATTCGCTGAAGCTTTCTTT. Full variable domain (remainder filled in from reference TRBV7-2 and TRBJ1-1): GAGVSQSPSNKVTEKGKDVELRCDPISGHTALYWYRQSLGQGLEFLIYFQGNSAPDKSGLPSDRFSAERTGGSVSTLTIQRTQQEDSAVYLCASSLRFAEAFFGQGTRLTVV.

For the CDR3, the DNA is TGTGCCAGCAGCTGGGGGGGGGAGACCCAGTACTTC. Translation gives CASSWGGETQYF. The rearrangement joins TRBV7-2 to TRBJ2-5; 7 bases are shared with TRBD2. The J segment lost 5 bases and the V segment lost 4 bases, leaving 1 base of the junction unmatched. The CDR3 spans 12 residues. The germline V gene encodes CDR1 SGHTA and CDR2 FQGNSA.

The V gene is TRBV5-1, the J gene TRBJ2-1; 14 positions agree with TRBD2. The junction had 0 bases not matched to a gene; V was cut back by 7 bases and J by 0 bases. Germline-derived CDR1 and CDR2 are SGHRS and YFSETQ. The CDR3 contains 15 residues. The chain's CDR3 is CASGTSGSSYNEQFF. The CDR3 DNA is TGCGCCAGCGGGACTAGCGGGAGCTCCTACAATGAGCAGTTCTTC.

The CDR3 protein is CASSQEFNNVYGYTF. The CDR3 DNA reads TGCGCCAGCAGCCAAGAATTCAACAACGTCTATGGCTACACCTTC. The rearrangement links TRBV4-3 to TRBJ1-2; D not certain. V lost 0 bases and J 4 bases, leaving 12 bases between the germline ends. Germline values: CDR1 LGHNA, CDR2 YSLEER. The length of the CDR3 is 15 residues.

The rearrangement uses TRBV10-3 and TRBJ2-3; D is possibly TRBD2 (6 bases). This CDR3 comprises 13 residues. V was clipped by 6 bases and J by 5 bases, with 12 bases between them. CDR1 and CDR2 from the germline V gene are ENHRY and SYGVKD. The CDR3 region has the DNA TGTGCCATCAGGGGGGACTTTGGAGATACGCAGTATTTT. Translating it yields CAIRGDFGDTQYF.

The rearrangement uses TRBV28 and TRBJ2-1, with D maybe TRBD1 (5 bases). Germline V gene data show CDR1 as MDHEN and CDR2 as SYDVKM. The CDR3 covers 14 residues. Trimming removed 3 bases from V and 0 bases from J, with 6 bases in between. The CDR3 here is CASSFQGSYNEQFF. The CDR3 DNA is TGTGCCAGCAGTTTTCAGGGCTCCTACAATGAGCAGTTCTTC.

This chain uses TRBV3-1 (or the pseudogene TRBV3-2) with TRBJ2-7; 10 positions match TRBD2. Trimming removed 1 base from V and 5 bases from J; junction bases left unmatched: 8. The germline CDR1 and CDR2 sequences are LGHDT and YNNKEL (reference sequence). The CDR3 spans 16 residues. The CDR3 region is CASSQGSGLAPNEQYF. CDR3 bases: TGTGCCAGCAGCCAAGGTTCGGGACTAGCGCCCAACGAGCAGTACTTC.

This rearrangement joins TRBV4-1 to TRBJ2-2; TRBD2 might be the D (5 bases). This CDR3 is 18 amino acids long. CDR1 is MGHRA, CDR2 YSYEKL, per germline. V was trimmed by 0 bases and J by 6 bases, leaving 20 bases between them. CDR3 sequence reads: CASSQERTGITVAGELFF. In nucleotides, the CDR3 is TGCGCCAGCAGCCAAGAACGAACGGGGATTACAGTCGCCGGGGAGCTGTTTTTT.

This CDR3 is CASSPVGGLREKLFF. CDR3 sequence (DNA): TGTGCCAGCTCACCGGTTGGTGGACTACGAGAAAAACTGTTTTTT. This chain uses TRBV18 with TRBJ1-4; no reliable D call. V lost 3 bases and J 8 bases, leaving 16 bases between the germline ends. The CDR3 runs 15 residues. Germline assignment: CDR1 KGHSH and CDR2 LQKENI.